This T cell receptor (beta chain) was sequenced in a study of tumor-infiltrating lymphocytes in primary liver carcinoma. Background on the study: The study enrolled male and female patients aged 30 to 69 years.

To note about this clonotype: What it binds is unknown.

TCR beta cDNA came from 400 to 500 ng total RNA, primed with a constant-region primer. Slightly modified ARM-PCR with three nested multiplex PCR rounds yielded TCR beta libraries. Two initial PCR rounds of about 9 cycles each paired TRBV1-TRBV30 forward primers with a C-beta reverse primer. In TCRdb, the multiplex PCR reads were re-called with MiXCR into one record per CDR3 protein. The sample contains roughly 55,000 distinct CDR3 sequences, 65% to 80% of which appear only once. Unsorted bulk tissue, roughly 20-34 mg of it, served as the source for co-extraction of RNA and DNA. Study outcomes and limitations: Tumors reached a significantly greater top-250-clone fraction than blood did (p = 0.039). A small share of top clones, only about 7.5-24%, was found in all five tumor regions. Lesser overlap characterized tumor-adjacent and tumor-blood pairs relative to tumor region pairs.

Germline loops: CDR1 GTSNPN, CDR2 SVGIG (reference sequence). Trimming pared 4 bases from V and 5 bases from J, leaving 11 bases between. The length of the CDR3 is 13 residues. The clonotype originates from a man aged 35 to 55 with primary liver carcinoma and hepatitis B virus infection. The sample taken for sequencing was liver tumor tissue from sampling region 2. As to subset: tumor region T2, inferior pole. The V call is TRBV30, the J call TRBJ1-4, with unresolved D. The CDR3 bases are TGTGCCTGGATCAGAACGGAAAATGAAAAACTGTTTTTT. Protein product: CAWIRTENEKLFF.